This T cell receptor (beta chain) was captured by sequencing in a study of spatial heterogeneity in lung cancer. This clonotype is medium-sized. The antigen is unknown. Time point noted: sample taken at primary tumor resection. The CDR3 runs 13 residues. V dropped 3 bases and J dropped 9 bases, with 12 bases sitting between them. The V gene's germline CDR1 is MDHEN and CDR2 SYDVKM. Broader study findings: At resection, ubiquitous expanded tumor TCRs appeared in blood more than at follow-up.

One entry per CDR3 protein, called by TCRdb with MiXCR from the 5' RACE reads. This sample has around 24,000 distinct CDR3 sequences, with approximately 7% found just once. The receptor was isolated from a male donor with early-stage non-small cell lung cancer. The chain combines TRBV28 with TRBJ1-5; possible D gene TRBD1, 5 bases. The specimen comprised PBMCs, sampled at surgery. CDR3 sequence (DNA): TGTGCCAGCAGTTTGGGGGTTTTAGGGCCCCAGCATTTT. Its translation: CASSLGVLGPQHF.